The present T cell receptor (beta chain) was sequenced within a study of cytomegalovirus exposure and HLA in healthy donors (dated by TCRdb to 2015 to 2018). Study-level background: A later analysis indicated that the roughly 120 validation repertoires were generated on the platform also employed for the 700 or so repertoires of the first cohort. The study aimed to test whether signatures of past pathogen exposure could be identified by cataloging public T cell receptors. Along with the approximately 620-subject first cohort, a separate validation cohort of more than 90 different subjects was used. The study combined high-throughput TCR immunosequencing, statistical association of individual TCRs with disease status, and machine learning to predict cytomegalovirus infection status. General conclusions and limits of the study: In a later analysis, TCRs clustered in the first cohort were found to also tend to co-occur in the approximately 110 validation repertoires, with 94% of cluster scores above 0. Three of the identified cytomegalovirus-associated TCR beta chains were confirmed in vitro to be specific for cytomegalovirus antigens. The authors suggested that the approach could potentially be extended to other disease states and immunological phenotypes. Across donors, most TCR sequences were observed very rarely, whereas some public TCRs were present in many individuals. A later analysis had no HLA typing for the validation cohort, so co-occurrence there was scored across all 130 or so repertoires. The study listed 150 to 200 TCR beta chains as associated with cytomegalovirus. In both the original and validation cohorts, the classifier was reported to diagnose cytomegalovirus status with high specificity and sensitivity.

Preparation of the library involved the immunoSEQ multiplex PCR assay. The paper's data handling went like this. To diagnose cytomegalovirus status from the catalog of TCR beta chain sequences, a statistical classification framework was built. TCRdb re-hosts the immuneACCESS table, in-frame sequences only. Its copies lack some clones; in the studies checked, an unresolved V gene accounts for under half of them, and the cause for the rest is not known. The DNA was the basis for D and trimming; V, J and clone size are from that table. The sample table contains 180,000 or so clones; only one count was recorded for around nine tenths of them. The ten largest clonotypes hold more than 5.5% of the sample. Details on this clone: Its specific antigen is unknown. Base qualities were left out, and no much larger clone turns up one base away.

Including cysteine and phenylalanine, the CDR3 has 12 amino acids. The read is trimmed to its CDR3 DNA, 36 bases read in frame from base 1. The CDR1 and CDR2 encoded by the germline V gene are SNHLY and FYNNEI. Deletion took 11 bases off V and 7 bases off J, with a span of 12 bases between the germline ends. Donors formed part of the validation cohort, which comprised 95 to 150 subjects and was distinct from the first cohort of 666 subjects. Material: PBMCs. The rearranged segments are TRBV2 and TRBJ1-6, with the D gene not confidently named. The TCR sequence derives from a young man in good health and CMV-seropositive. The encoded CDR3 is CAAGLVNSPLHF. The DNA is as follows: TGTGCCGCTGGACTGGTGAATTCACCCCTCCACTTT.